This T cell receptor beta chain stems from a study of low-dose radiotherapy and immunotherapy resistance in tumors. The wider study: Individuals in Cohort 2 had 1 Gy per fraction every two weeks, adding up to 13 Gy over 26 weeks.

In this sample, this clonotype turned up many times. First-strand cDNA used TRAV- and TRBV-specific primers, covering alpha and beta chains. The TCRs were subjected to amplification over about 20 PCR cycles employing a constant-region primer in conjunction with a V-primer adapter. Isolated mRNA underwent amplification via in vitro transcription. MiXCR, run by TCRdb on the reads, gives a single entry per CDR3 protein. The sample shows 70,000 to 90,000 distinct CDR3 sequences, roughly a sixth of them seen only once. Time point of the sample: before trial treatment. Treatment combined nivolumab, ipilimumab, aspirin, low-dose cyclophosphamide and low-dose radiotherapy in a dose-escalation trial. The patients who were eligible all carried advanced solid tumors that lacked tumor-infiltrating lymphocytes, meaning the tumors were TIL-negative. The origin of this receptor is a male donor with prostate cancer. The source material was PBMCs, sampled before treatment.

The DNA of the CDR3 is TGTGCCAGCAGCTTCGGACAGTCCTACAATGAGCAGTTCTTC. Its protein is CASSFGQSYNEQFF. This chain joins TRBV5-4 and TRBJ2-1; tentative D call: TRBD1 (6 bases). The CDR3 covers 14 residues. Germline V CDR1 and CDR2: SGHNT, YYREEE (reference sequence). The V gene lost 2 bases and the J gene lost 1 base, with 7 bases spanning the gap.